Below, 27 T cell receptor beta chains from the same sample are listed, as sequenced in a study of blood T cell repertoires in COVID-19. Some clones are missing from TCRdb's copy, which holds only in-frame ones; the method was immunoSEQ multiplex PCR. The table shows approximately 150,000 clones, with approximately 81% occurring only once. The sample was PBMCs or T cells enriched from blood (not recorded which). The receptor set was obtained from a man in his 60s who had recovered from COVID-19.

The genes are TRBV4-2 and TRBJ1-4; 9 bases match TRBD1. This CDR3 region has 17 residues. V gave up 2 bases and J gave up 0 bases; unmatched junction bases: 4. Germline-derived CDR1 and CDR2 are LGHNA and YNFKEQ. CDR3 residues: CASSQPRTGATNEKLFF. CDR3 sequence (DNA): TGTGCCAGCAGCCAACCCAGGACAGGGGCAACTAATGAAAAACTGTTTTTT.

V is TRBV4-1 and J is TRBJ2-4; possibly TRBD1 for D (5 bases). CDR1 and CDR2 from the germline V gene are MGHRA and YSYEKL. The ends were cut back, 1 base at V and 3 bases at J, with 10 bases in the middle. The CDR3 extends over 15 amino acids. The chain's CDR3 is CASSQVTGDKNIQYF. CDR3 bases: TGCGCCAGCAGCCAAGTTACAGGAGACAAAAACATTCAGTACTTC.

The V call is TRBV28, the J call TRBJ2-1, with D maybe TRBD1 (5 bases). This CDR3 spans 16 amino acids. CDR1 is MDHEN and CDR2 is SYDVKM in the germline V gene. V was trimmed by 4 bases and J by 0 bases, leaving 13 bases between them. CDR3 amino acids: CASSWIRQSSYNEQFF. CDR3 nucleotides: TGTGCCAGCAGTTGGATACGACAGAGCTCCTACAATGAGCAGTTCTTC.

This sequence joins TRBV7-8 and TRBJ2-1; perhaps TRBD2 as D (6 bases). The CDR3 length is 12 residues. Germline CDR1 reads SGHVS; CDR2 reads FQNEAQ. V was pared by 5 bases and J by 8 bases, with 10 bases between. CDR3 residues: CASSGGIHEQFF. CDR3 in DNA: TGTGCCAGCAGCGGCGGGATCCATGAGCAGTTCTTC.

The rearrangement links TRBV28 to TRBJ1-4, with a possible D match to TRBD1 (5 bases). CDR1 and CDR2 (germline): MDHEN, SYDVKM. V was pared by 6 bases and J by 4 bases, with 21 bases between. The CDR3 covers 17 residues. The CDR3 coding sequence is TGTGCCAGCAGCACGCCAGGGACTAGCGCTAATAATGAAAAACTGTTTTTT. Encoded protein: CASSTPGTSANNEKLFF.

This clone has only one observation. The chain carries TRBV28 and TRBJ2-7; a possible D gene is TRBD1 (6 bases). This CDR3 contains 12 residues. Per the germline V gene, CDR1 is MDHEN and CDR2 is SYDVKM. The V end was cut by 4 bases, the J end by 5 bases, with 9 bases between. In nucleotides, the CDR3 is TGTGCCAGCAGTTACAGGGCACACGAGCAGTACTTC. It codes for CASSYRAHEQYF.

This chain links TRBV28 with TRBJ2-7; D ambiguous. CDR1 MDHEN and CDR2 SYDVKM come from the germline V gene. The V and J ends lost 5 bases and 0 bases respectively, with 14 bases between them. There are 15 residues in the CDR3. The CDR3 region is CASSQRLPGSYEQYF. As DNA, the CDR3 is TGTGCCAGCAGTCAACGTTTACCAGGCTCCTACGAGCAGTACTTC. Together with reference TRBV28 and TRBJ2-7, the CDR3 gives the full variable domain: DVKVTQSSRYLVKRTGEKVFLECVQDMDHENMFWYRQDPGLGLRLIYFSYDVKMKEKGDIPEGYSVSREKKERFSLILESASTNQTSMYLCASSQRLPGSYEQYFGPGTRLTVT.

The J gene is TRBJ1-1, the V gene TRBV18; TRBD1 matches 10 bases. The CDR3 covers 14 residues. Unmatched junction bases numbered 3, after V lost 7 bases and J lost 1 base. CDR1 and CDR2 from the germline V gene are KGHSH and LQKENI. The CDR3 reads CASFRDRGNTEAFF. The CDR3 bases are TGTGCCAGCTTCCGGGACAGGGGGAACACTGAAGCTTTCTTT.

The count of this clone is one. The rearrangement joins TRBV9 to TRBJ2-1; tentative D call: TRBD2 (5 bases). The germline V gene encodes CDR1 SGDLS and CDR2 YYNGEE. The V gene lost 4 bases and the J gene lost 9 bases, with 14 bases spanning the gap. The CDR3 is made up of 13 amino acids. Written as DNA, the CDR3 is TGTGCCAGCAGCACCAAGGTAGGAGGTGAGCAGTTCTTC. Translating it yields CASSTKVGGEQFF.

The rearrangement joins TRBV19 to TRBJ1-4, with D possibly TRBD1 on 5 matching bases. This CDR3 comprises 15 residues. CDR1 is LNHDA, CDR2 SQIVND, per germline (reference sequence). V was clipped by 3 bases and J by 8 bases, with 16 bases between them. CDR3 sequence: CASSISAGRGEKLFF. CDR3 nucleotides: TGTGCCAGTAGTATCTCGGCAGGGCGGGGCGAAAAACTGTTTTTT.

The gene calls are TRBV12-3 or TRBV12-4 and TRBJ1-1, with a weak D call TRBD1 (5 bases). Trimming removed 5 bases from V and 6 bases from J, with 13 bases in between. CDR3 length: 13 residues. The CDR3 nucleotides are TGTGCCAGCAGTATCAGGGCCCGGGCTGAAGCTTTCTTT. Translated, it gives CASSIRARAEAFF.

This clone was observed a single time. The rearrangement links TRBV30 to TRBJ1-3, with a possible D match to TRBD1 (5 bases). V lost 1 base to trimming and J lost 1 base, with 11 bases between them. The length of the CDR3 is 15 residues. Germline CDR1 GTSNPN, CDR2 SVGIG (reference sequence). As DNA, the CDR3 is TGTGCCTGGAGTGCGGGGGGGACTTCTGGAAACACCATATATTTT. Translated: CAWSAGGTSGNTIYF. Full variable domain (outside the CDR3, taken from reference TRBV30 and TRBJ1-3): SQTIHQWPATLVQPVGSPLSLECTVEGTSNPNLYWYRQAAGRGLQLLFYSVGIGQISSEVPQNLSASRPQDRQFILSSKKLLLSDSGFYLCAWSAGGTSGNTIYFGEGSWLTVV.

This chain joins TRBV28 and TRBJ1-5; no reliable D call. Looked up from germline, CDR1 is MDHEN and CDR2 is SYDVKM. Trimming stripped 4 bases from V and 6 bases from J, with 13 bases between. The CDR3 is 14 amino acids. The CDR3 DNA is TGTGCCAGCAGTTCCTCATTGGGCGCTCAGCCCCAGCATTTT. This codes for CASSSSLGAQPQHF.

This clone was seen a handful of times. The V gene is TRBV2, the J gene TRBJ1-1; D uncertain. Trimming took 5 bases from V and 6 from J, leaving 10 bases between them. Germline lookup yields CDR1 SNHLY and CDR2 FYNNEI. The CDR3 runs to 12 residues. For the CDR3, the DNA is TGTGCCAGCAGTCTAGATCCCCCTGAAGCTTTCTTT. It encodes CASSLDPPEAFF. The complete variable domain, with remaining parts taken from reference TRBV2 and TRBJ1-1, reads EPEVTQTPSHQVTQMGQEVILRCVPISNHLYFYWYRQILGQKVEFLVSFYNNEISEKSEIFDDQFSVERPDGSNFTLKIRSTKLEDSAMYFCASSLDPPEAFFGQGTRLTVV.

The J gene is TRBJ2-2, the V gene TRBV5-1; perhaps TRBD2 as D (6 bases). The CDR3 is 13 residues long. Trimming pared 5 bases from V and 2 bases from J, leaving 7 bases between. Per germline, CDR1 SGHRS and CDR2 YFSETQ. CDR3 DNA: TGCGCCAGCAGTACTAGCAACACCGGGGAGCTGTTTTTT. It is translated as CASSTSNTGELFF.

The genes are TRBV7-2 and TRBJ2-5, with D perhaps matching TRBD2 (6 bases). Germline CDR1 is SGHTA and CDR2 is FQGNSA. The CDR3 is 13 residues long. V lost 1 base, J lost 5 bases, and 8 bases lay in between. The CDR3 protein is CASSLGGVETQYF. The CDR3 bases are TGTGCCAGCAGCTTAGGGGGGGTGGAGACCCAGTACTTC.

In this sample, this clone turned up once. Here the CDR3 reads CASSLPGLVYGTQYF. The CDR3 DNA follows: TGTGCCAGCAGCTTACCGGGACTAGTCTACGGTACGCAGTATTTT. The chain joins TRBV5-6 to TRBJ2-3; 8 bases match TRBD2. The V gene end was trimmed by 2 bases and the J gene end by 8 bases; junction bases not matched to a gene: 10. This CDR3 spans 15 amino acids. Germline V CDR1 and CDR2: SGHDT, YYEEEE.

J is TRBJ1-1 and V is TRBV5-1; tentative D call: TRBD1 (6 bases). CDR3 length equals 13 residues. Germline CDR1 reads SGHRS; CDR2 reads YFSETQ. Trimming removed 3 bases from V and 7 bases from J, with 13 bases in between. CDR3 nucleotide sequence: TGCGCCAGCAGCTGGGATGGACAGCTTGAAGCTTTCTTT. Protein: CASSWDGQLEAFF.

This clone was seen only a few times. The chain joins TRBV9 to TRBJ1-2; D remains ambiguous. The CDR3 extends over 15 amino acids. V lost 0 bases and J lost 1, with 10 bases in between. Germline CDR1 SGDLS, CDR2 YYNGEE. In DNA, the CDR3 is TGTGCCAGCAGCGTAGCCTGGGAGGTTAACTATGGCTACACCTTC. Its translation is CASSVAWEVNYGYTF.

This clone was detected once. The V call is TRBV12-3 or TRBV12-4, the J call TRBJ1-2, with 7 bases aligning to TRBD1. Germline trimming cut 5 bases from V and 11 bases from J; bases unmatched to any gene: 11. The CDR3 extends over 13 amino acids. In DNA form, the CDR3 reads TGTGCCAGCAGTCCAGGGAACAGGGGCGGGTACACCTTC. Translating gives CASSPGNRGGYTF.

The sample holds a few counts of this clone. The chain combines TRBV7-8 with TRBJ1-2; D might be TRBD1 (6 bases). The CDR3 has 21 residues. Germline V lookup: CDR1 SGHVS, CDR2 FQNEAQ. Trimming shortened V by 0 bases and J by 0 bases, and 26 bases separated the two germline ends. CDR3 loop: CASSLAQGHAKGSMANYGYTF. CDR3 in DNA: TGTGCCAGCAGCTTAGCGCAGGGACACGCAAAGGGGAGTATGGCTAACTATGGCTACACCTTC.

This chain joins TRBV7-2 and TRBJ2-4; 12 bases are shared with TRBD2. This CDR3 contains 16 residues. CDR1 SGHTA and CDR2 FQGNSA come from the germline V gene. The ends lost 3 bases at V and 6 bases at J; junction bases unmatched: 6. The CDR3 protein is CASSLVTSGSANIQYF. The CDR3 DNA sequence: TGTGCCAGCAGCTTGGTGACTAGCGGGAGTGCAAACATTCAGTACTTC. Drawing the rest from reference TRBV7-2 and TRBJ2-4, the complete variable domain is GAGVSQSPSNKVTEKGKDVELRCDPISGHTALYWYRQSLGQGLEFLIYFQGNSAPDKSGLPSDRFSAERTGGSVSTLTIQRTQQEDSAVYLCASSLVTSGSANIQYFGAGTRLSVL.

The chain carries TRBV7-9 and TRBJ2-1, with D perhaps matching TRBD1 (6 bases). The CDR3 loop spans 14 amino acids. Germline V gene sequence: CDR1 SEHNR, CDR2 FQNEAQ (reference sequence). V was pared by 6 bases and J by 7 bases, with 16 bases between. This CDR3 reads CASRLKDRSNEQFF. The CDR3 DNA is TGTGCCAGCAGATTGAAAGACAGGTCTAATGAGCAGTTCTTC.

The rearrangement links TRBV5-1 to TRBJ2-3, with 7 bases aligning to TRBD2. Unmatched junction bases numbered 6, after V lost 2 bases and J lost 0 bases. The CDR3 consists of 16 residues. Germline loops: CDR1 SGHRS, CDR2 YFSETQ. The CDR3 DNA is TGCGCCAGCAGCTTTGCTCTAGCGGCGAGCACAGATACGCAGTATTTT. Protein: CASSFALAASTDTQYF. Full variable domain (missing parts from reference TRBV5-1 and TRBJ2-3): KAGVTQTPRYLIKTRGQQVTLSCSPISGHRSVSWYQQTPGQGLQFLFEYFSETQRNKGNFPGRFSGRQFSNSRSEMNVSTLELGDSALYLCASSFALAASTDTQYFGPGTRLTVL.

The V gene is TRBV5-1, the J gene TRBJ2-1, with D possibly TRBD2 on 6 matching bases. CDR1 and CDR2 from the germline V gene are SGHRS and YFSETQ. Trimming shortened V by 0 bases and J by 5 bases, and 12 bases separated the two germline ends. The CDR3 runs 15 residues. The CDR3 loop reads CASSLAVQRDNEQFF. The CDR3 DNA reads as TGCGCCAGCAGCTTGGCTGTACAGCGGGACAATGAGCAGTTCTTC.

The V and J genes are TRBV27 and TRBJ2-7, with D perhaps matching TRBD2 (6 bases). Germline V CDR1 and CDR2: MNHEY, SMNVEV (reference sequence). Trimming stripped 6 bases from V and 6 bases from J, with 21 bases between. The CDR3 spans 15 residues. The CDR3 DNA reads TGTGCCAGCAGCCGATCCGGGGTGCTAGCGATCGAGCAGTACTTC. This codes for CASSRSGVLAIEQYF.

V and J are TRBV30 and TRBJ1-6; no clear D gene. The germline V gene has CDR1 GTSNPN and CDR2 SVGIG (reference sequence). Deletions cut 4 bases from V and 4 bases from J, with 8 bases between. There are 13 residues in the CDR3. In DNA, the CDR3 is TGTGCCTGGAAACAAAATTATAATTCACCCCTCCACTTT. Translating gives CAWKQNYNSPLHF.